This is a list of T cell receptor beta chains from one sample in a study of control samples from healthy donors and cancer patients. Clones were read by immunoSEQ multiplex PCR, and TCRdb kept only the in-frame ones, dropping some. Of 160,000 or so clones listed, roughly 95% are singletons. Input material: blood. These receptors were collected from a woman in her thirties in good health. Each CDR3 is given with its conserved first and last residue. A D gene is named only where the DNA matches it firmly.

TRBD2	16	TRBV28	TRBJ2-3	CASSRGGTSGTDTQYF	TGTGCCAGCAGTAGGGGAGGGACTAGCGGCACAGATACGCAGTATTTT
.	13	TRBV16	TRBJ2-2	CASSPWDTGELFF	TGTGCCAGCAGCCCTTGGGATACCGGGGAGCTGTTTTTT
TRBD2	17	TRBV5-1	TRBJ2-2	CASSPGTSGSLAGELFF	TGCGCCAGCAGCCCCGGGACTAGCGGGAGTTTAGCCGGGGAGCTGTTTTTT
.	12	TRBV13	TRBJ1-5	CASSAQNQPQHF	TGTGCCAGCAGCGCTCAAAATCAGCCCCAGCATTTT
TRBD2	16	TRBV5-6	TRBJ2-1	CASSRLAESSYNEQFF	TGTGCCAGCAGTCGGCTAGCGGAAAGCTCCTACAATGAGCAGTTCTTC
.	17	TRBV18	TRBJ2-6	CASSPPEGTSGANVLTF	TGTGCCAGCTCACCCCCCGAAGGAACCTCTGGGGCCAACGTCCTGACTTTC
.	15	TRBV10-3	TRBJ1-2	CAISVEGGYPYGYTF	TGTGCCATCAGTGTTGAGGGAGGGTACCCTTATGGCTACACCTTC
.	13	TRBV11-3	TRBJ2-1	CASSLARYREQFF	TGTGCCAGCAGCTTAGCTAGATACAGGGAGCAGTTCTTC
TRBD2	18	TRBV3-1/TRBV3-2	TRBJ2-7	CASSQAQLIAGASYEQYF	TGTGCCAGCAGCCAGGCTCAGCTAATAGCGGGAGCGTCCTACGAGCAGTACTTC
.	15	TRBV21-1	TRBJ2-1	CASNLTSPGGNEQFF	TGTGCCAGCAACCTGACTTCACCCGGTGGCAATGAGCAGTTCTTC
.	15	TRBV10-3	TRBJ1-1	CAISPTAGPGTEAFF	TGTGCCATCAGTCCGACGGCAGGTCCGGGGACTGAAGCTTTCTTT
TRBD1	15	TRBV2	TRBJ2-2	CASSPDRGATGELFF	TGTGCCAGCAGTCCGGACAGGGGTGCCACCGGGGAGCTGTTTTTT
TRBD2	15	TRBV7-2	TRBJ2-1	CASSLTSGRSNEQFF	TGTGCCAGCAGCCTGACTAGCGGGAGAAGCAATGAGCAGTTCTTC
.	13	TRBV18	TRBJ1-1	CASSRQVNTEAFF	TGTGCCAGCTCCAGGCAGGTGAACACTGAAGCTTTCTTT
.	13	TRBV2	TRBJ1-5	CASSDWLSQPQHF	TGTGCCAGCAGTGATTGGTTAAGTCAGCCCCAGCATTTT
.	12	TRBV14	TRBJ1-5	CASSQADQPQHF	TGTGCCAGCAGCCAAGCGGATCAGCCCCAGCATTTT
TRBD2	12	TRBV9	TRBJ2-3	CASSALADTQYF	TGTGCCAGCAGCGCACTAGCGGATACGCAGTATTTT
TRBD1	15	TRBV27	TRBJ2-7	CASSQAGTGDYEQYF	TGTGCCAGCAGCCAGGCCGGGACAGGGGACTACGAGCAGTACTTC
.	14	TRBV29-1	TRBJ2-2	CSAEPAPNTGELFF	TGCAGCGCTGAACCCGCGCCGAACACCGGGGAGCTGTTTTTT